These 32 T cell receptor beta chains were all obtained from the same sample, sequenced in a study of OX40 agonist ivuxolimab in advanced cancers. TCRdb's copy holds only in-frame clones and misses some; the assay was immunoSEQ multiplex PCR. The repertoire has some 65,000 clones, approximately 90% of them found once; the top ten carry about 2.1%. The sequenced sample was CD4+ or CD8+ T cells sorted from blood, obtained in a trial of the OX40 agonist ivuxolimab. These receptor sequences come from an adult with an advanced solid tumor such as melanoma, head and neck, liver or kidney cancer.

This clone was counted a single time. V is TRBV5-1 and J is TRBJ2-7, with 7 bases lining up with TRBD1. The V and J ends lost 4 bases and 0 bases, in that order; junction bases with no gene match: 7. Germline V gives CDR1 SGHRS, CDR2 YFSETQ. The CDR3 is made up of 15 amino acids. This chain's CDR3 is CASSLTGESSYEQYF. As DNA, the CDR3 is TGCGCCAGCAGCCTCACAGGGGAGAGCTCCTACGAGCAGTACTTC.

The rearrangement links TRBV15 to TRBJ1-2; D ambiguous. This CDR3 has 12 amino acids. Deletions cut 3 bases from V and 8 bases from J, with 10 bases between. CDR1 and CDR2 (germline): LNHNV, YYDKDF (reference sequence). The CDR3 here is CATSSGSLGYTF. DNA for the CDR3: TGTGCCACCAGCAGCGGCTCGTTGGGCTACACCTTC.

This chain connects TRBV11-2 to TRBJ2-7, with D perhaps matching TRBD1 or TRBD2 (5 bases each). V shed 6 bases and J shed 0 bases, with 15 bases lying between them. The CDR3 sequence is 15 residues long. From germline, CDR1 is SGHAT and CDR2 FQNNGV. This CDR3 reads CASSRGWGNSYEQYF. The CDR3 DNA follows: TGTGCCAGCAGTCGCGGGTGGGGGAACTCCTACGAGCAGTACTTC.

This clone has only one observation. The V gene is TRBV19, the J gene TRBJ1-3, with D unresolved. The germline V gene has CDR1 LNHDA and CDR2 SQIVND (reference sequence). V dropped 6 bases and J dropped 6 bases, with 15 bases sitting between them. The CDR3 is 14 amino acids. Here the CDR3 DNA reads TGTGCCAGTAGGCCCACCTTACAAGAAAACACCATATATTTT. Translated: CASRPTLQENTIYF.

The genes are TRBV6-5 and TRBJ1-5; D call uncertain. Germline-derived CDR1 and CDR2 are MNHEY and SVGAGI. V dropped 5 bases and J dropped 3 bases, with 11 bases sitting between them. The CDR3 runs to 14 residues. The DNA for the CDR3 is TGTGCCAGCAGTCCGGCGGGTTTCAATCAGCCCCAGCATTTT. Translating it yields CASSPAGFNQPQHF.

The gene calls are TRBV29-1 and TRBJ2-1; D unresolved. Deletions cut 7 bases from V and 4 bases from J, with 11 bases between. The CDR3 is 12 residues long. CDR1 SQVTM and CDR2 ANQGSEA come from the germline V gene. Here the CDR3 DNA reads TGCAGCGCCTCCCAAGGATACAATGAGCAGTTCTTC. The encoded protein is CSASQGYNEQFF.

In nucleotides, the CDR3 is TGTGCCAGCAGCAAGGGGGCCACAGATACGCAGTATTTT. Encoded protein: CASSKGATDTQYF. This chain joins TRBV11-2 and TRBJ2-3, with 7 bases fitting TRBD1. With 5 bases clipped from V and 2 bases from J, the junction kept 1 base outside the gene matches. The germline V gene encodes CDR1 SGHAT and CDR2 FQNNGV. The CDR3 loop spans 13 amino acids.

The chain combines TRBV6-5 with TRBJ1-1; D gene ambiguous. The CDR3 runs to 14 residues. The V end was cut by 0 bases, the J end by 10 bases, with 15 bases between. The germline CDR1 and CDR2 sequences are MNHEY and SVGAGI. The CDR3 bases are TGTGCCAGCAGTTACTCAGCTGGCGGGCTAGGAGCTTTCTTT. Translation gives CASSYSAGGLGAFF.

In regard to this clone: The limits of the CDR3 on the DNA are not certain, so only TCRdb's listed CDR3 is given. The V call is TRBV21-1, the J call TRBJ1-3; TRBD1, the table's D call, was not compared with the DNA. TRBV21-1 is a recognized pseudogene. The CDR3 is 15 residues long, counting both termini. The chain's CDR3 is CASSKDWGVGNTIYF.

The genes are TRBV5-6 and TRBJ1-2, with a tentative D call TRBD1 (6 bases). The CDR3 spans 13 residues. Germline assignment: CDR1 SGHDT and CDR2 YYEEEE. Trimming cost V 4 bases and J 4 bases, with 11 bases left between them. In DNA form, the CDR3 reads TGTGCCAGCAGCATAAGGGGGTCCTATGGCTACACCTTC. Translated: CASSIRGSYGYTF.

J is TRBJ2-5 and V is TRBV5-1; tentative D call: TRBD1 (5 bases). Trimming pared 1 base from V and 0 bases from J, leaving 10 bases between. CDR3 length: 15 amino acids. The germline CDR1 and CDR2 sequences are SGHRS and YFSETQ. CDR3 protein: CASSLFRQYQETQYF. CDR3 sequence (DNA): TGCGCCAGCAGCTTGTTTAGACAGTACCAAGAGACCCAGTACTTC. The variable domain in full, with the rest retrieved from reference TRBV5-1 and TRBJ2-5, is KAGVTQTPRYLIKTRGQQVTLSCSPISGHRSVSWYQQTPGQGLQFLFEYFSETQRNKGNFPGRFSGRQFSNSRSEMNVSTLELGDSALYLCASSLFRQYQETQYFGPGTRLLVL.

J is TRBJ1-6 and V is TRBV28; D is possibly TRBD1 (6 bases). The germline V gene has CDR1 MDHEN and CDR2 SYDVKM. V was cut by 6 bases and J by 0 bases, with 9 bases left in between. The CDR3 is 15 amino acids. The CDR3 reads CASREGGSYNSPLHF. The DNA of the CDR3 is TGTGCCAGCAGAGAGGGGGGCTCCTATAATTCACCCCTCCACTTT. The full variable domain, with the rest looked up from reference TRBV28 and TRBJ1-6, is DVKVTQSSRYLVKRTGEKVFLECVQDMDHENMFWYRQDPGLGLRLIYFSYDVKMKEKGDIPEGYSVSREKKERFSLILESASTNQTSMYLCASREGGSYNSPLHFGNGTRLTVT.

This clone was found once. The gene calls are TRBV27 and TRBJ1-1; 9 bases are a match to TRBD1. V gave up 0 bases and J gave up 12 bases; unmatched junction bases: 5. In germline, CDR1 is MNHEY, CDR2 SMNVEV (reference sequence). The CDR3 runs to 13 residues. This CDR3 reads CASSLSGQGPPFF. CDR3 bases: TGTGCCAGCAGTTTATCGGGACAGGGTCCGCCTTTCTTT.

This chain uses TRBV7-2 with TRBJ1-6; 7 bases map to TRBD1. Germline V gene sequence: CDR1 SGHTA, CDR2 FQGNSA. The CDR3 has 19 amino acids. J was trimmed by 0 bases and V by 3 bases; bases with no gene match: 11. CDR3 residues: CASSFGIGTASSYNSPLHF. The CDR3 coding sequence is TGTGCCAGCAGCTTTGGGATCGGGACAGCGAGCTCCTATAATTCACCCCTCCACTTT.

The chain links TRBV6-5 to TRBJ1-2; tentative D call: TRBD1 (6 bases). The CDR3 consists of 13 residues. The germline V gene encodes CDR1 MNHEY and CDR2 SVGAGI. V was clipped by 7 bases and J by 6 bases, with 15 bases between them. The CDR3 loop reads CASIPDRTNGYTF. The CDR3 DNA is TGTGCCAGCATCCCCGACAGGACTAATGGCTACACCTTC.

This rearrangement joins TRBV6-5 to TRBJ1-4; possibly TRBD1 for D (5 bases). This CDR3 has 16 amino acids. The ends were cut back, 3 bases at V and 7 bases at J, with 18 bases in the middle. Germline values: CDR1 MNHEY, CDR2 SVGAGI. The CDR3 sequence: CASSYNRVRDGEKLFF. DNA of the CDR3: TGTGCCAGCAGTTATAATCGGGTCAGGGATGGTGAAAAACTGTTTTTT.

The V and J genes are TRBV11-2 and TRBJ2-1; D ambiguous. This CDR3 has 12 amino acids. Deletions cut 3 bases from V and 7 bases from J, with 7 bases between. Germline V gene lookup returns CDR1 SGHAT and CDR2 FQNNGV. The CDR3 spells CASSFVHNEQFF. The CDR3 DNA follows: TGTGCCAGCAGCTTTGTACATAATGAGCAGTTCTTC.

J is TRBJ1-5 and V is TRBV7-2; TRBD1 aligns across 10 bases. The CDR3 totals 14 residues. Losses at the gene ends were 5 bases for V and 5 bases for J; bases not matched to a gene: 3. Germline assignment: CDR1 SGHTA and CDR2 FQGNSA. CDR3 coding DNA: TGTGCCAGCAGCCTCGGACAGGGGGATCAGCCCCAGCATTTT. It is translated as CASSLGQGDQPQHF.

The chain joins TRBV28 to TRBJ2-5, with D perhaps matching TRBD2 (5 bases). CDR1 MDHEN and CDR2 SYDVKM come from the germline V gene. V was clipped by 1 base and J by 6 bases, with 21 bases between them. This CDR3 is built from 17 residues. The CDR3 loop is CASSLLRLATRRKTQYF. CDR3 in DNA: TGTGCCAGCAGTTTATTACGTCTGGCCACGCGGAGGAAGACCCAGTACTTC.

The chain couples TRBV5-1 to TRBJ1-4, with a tentative D call TRBD1 (5 bases). CDR1 SGHRS and CDR2 YFSETQ come from the germline V gene. V lost 4 bases, J lost 6 bases, and 22 bases lay in between. The CDR3 sequence is 17 residues long. The CDR3 bases are TGCGCCAGCAGCCCGGAGGGGAAGAAAGTGGATCATGAAAAACTGTTTTTT. It codes for CASSPEGKKVDHEKLFF.

The V gene is TRBV5-1, the J gene TRBJ1-2, with D maybe TRBD1 (6 bases). Germline V gene lookup returns CDR1 SGHRS and CDR2 YFSETQ. Trimming stripped 0 bases from V and 4 bases from J, with 25 bases between. The length of the CDR3 is 19 residues. The CDR3, as DNA: TGCGCCAGCAGCTTGGAGGGGGACACACCGAGTTCTGGATTCTATGGCTACACCTTC. As protein: CASSLEGDTPSSGFYGYTF.

Only a few counts were recorded for this clone. V is TRBV13 and J is TRBJ1-1; D not resolved. Trimming left V 5 bases short and J 0 bases short, with 7 bases between. Germline loops: CDR1 PRHDT, CDR2 FYEKMQ (reference sequence). This CDR3 contains 13 residues. Written as DNA, the CDR3 is TGTGCCAGCAGCGTACAGCTGAACACTGAAGCTTTCTTT. Translating gives CASSVQLNTEAFF.

This clone showed up just once. J is TRBJ2-6 and V is TRBV19; TRBD1 matches at 8 bases. After removal of 6 bases from V and 0 bases from J, the junction contained 4 bases not matched to a gene. The CDR3 spans 16 residues. The germline V gene has CDR1 LNHDA and CDR2 SQIVND (reference sequence). CDR3 loop: CASRQGGDSGANVLTF. In DNA, the CDR3 is TGTGCCAGTAGACAGGGGGGAGACTCTGGGGCCAACGTCCTGACTTTC.

The genes are TRBV6-5 and TRBJ2-7; D unresolved. The CDR3 spans 15 residues. Germline assignment: CDR1 MNHEY and CDR2 SVGAGI. V was clipped by 6 bases and J by 6 bases, with 21 bases between them. CDR3 sequence: CASSYEFGPMGEQYF. DNA of the CDR3: TGTGCCAGCAGCTATGAGTTCGGCCCGATGGGCGAGCAGTACTTC.

The chain joins TRBV27 to TRBJ1-1, with D perhaps matching TRBD1 (6 bases). The germline V and J ends were trimmed by 6 bases and 1 base, with 9 bases remaining between them. This CDR3 has 13 amino acids. CDR1 and CDR2 (germline): MNHEY, SMNVEV (reference sequence). CDR3 amino acids: CASRKTGNTEAFF. The CDR3 DNA is TGTGCCAGCAGGAAGACAGGGAACACTGAAGCTTTCTTT.

The CDR3 is CASSYGAGSSYNSPLHF. As DNA, the CDR3 is TGTGCCAGCAGTTATGGGGCAGGGAGCTCCTATAATTCACCCCTCCACTTT. The chain is built from TRBV27 and TRBJ1-6, with D possibly matching TRBD1 (5 bases). CDR3 size: 17 residues. Germline assignment: CDR1 MNHEY and CDR2 SMNVEV (reference sequence). V lost 4 bases and J lost 0, with 13 bases in between.

The chain is built from TRBV7-2 and TRBJ1-1; 7 bases agree with TRBD1. V dropped 1 base and J dropped 8; count of bases not matched to a gene: 7. Looked up from germline, CDR1 is SGHTA and CDR2 is FQGNSA. This CDR3 is built from 14 residues. The CDR3 reads CASSLVRQGREAFF. The CDR3 coding sequence is TGTGCCAGCAGCTTAGTGCGACAGGGACGGGAAGCTTTCTTT.

This chain joins TRBV9 and TRBJ1-2; 7 bases fit TRBD1. Trimming cost V 0 bases and J 4 bases; bases outside gene matches: 6. There are 15 residues in the CDR3. From germline, CDR1 is SGDLS and CDR2 YYNGEE. Here the CDR3 reads CASSVEDRAAYGYTF. Written as DNA, the CDR3 is TGTGCCAGCAGCGTAGAAGACAGGGCGGCCTATGGCTACACCTTC.

This clone has more than one count but fewer than ten. This chain uses TRBV7-9 with TRBJ1-5; D gene ambiguous. The CDR3 consists of 12 residues. Trimming pared 0 bases from V and 8 bases from J, leaving 5 bases between. Germline CDR1 reads SEHNR; CDR2 reads FQNEAQ (reference sequence). CDR3: CASSLAPEPQHF. For the CDR3, the DNA is TGTGCCAGCAGCTTAGCTCCAGAGCCCCAGCATTTT.

The genes are TRBV5-1 and TRBJ2-7; TRBD2 matches at 12 bases. Losses at the gene ends were 3 bases for V and 2 bases for J; bases not matched to a gene: 6. CDR1 and CDR2 from the germline V gene are SGHRS and YFSETQ. The CDR3 runs to 16 residues. The CDR3 reads CASSYDRTSGAYEQYF. The CDR3 region has the DNA TGCGCCAGCAGCTACGATCGGACTAGCGGGGCCTACGAGCAGTACTTC. Together with reference TRBV5-1 and TRBJ2-7, the CDR3 gives the full variable domain: KAGVTQTPRYLIKTRGQQVTLSCSPISGHRSVSWYQQTPGQGLQFLFEYFSETQRNKGNFPGRFSGRQFSNSRSEMNVSTLELGDSALYLCASSYDRTSGAYEQYFGPGTRLTVT.

The chain carries TRBV7-8 and TRBJ1-1; 11 positions agree with TRBD1. Germline assignment: CDR1 SGHVS and CDR2 FQNEAQ. V lost 5 bases and J lost 2; bases outside the gene matches: 4. The CDR3 is 15 amino acids. The CDR3 region is CASSLRTGGNTEAFF. The CDR3 DNA reads TGTGCCAGCAGCCTCCGGACAGGGGGCAACACTGAAGCTTTCTTT.

In this sample, this clone turned up once. The chain uses TRBV5-6 and TRBJ2-3; D is ambiguous. The CDR3 is 13 residues long. Germline CDR1 reads SGHDT; CDR2 reads YYEEEE. Trimming removed 5 bases at V and 3 bases at J, with 10 bases between. CDR3 residues: CASSSQTTDTQYF. The DNA for the CDR3 is TGTGCCAGCAGTTCTCAAACGACAGATACGCAGTATTTT.